This record concerns one T cell receptor (beta chain) sequence. No antigen is known for it. Per-base quality was not reported, and no clone a single base away is much larger than it. The data stem from a study of OX40 agonist ivuxolimab in advanced cancers. Turning to the overall study: Ivuxolimab was a fully human IgG2 agonistic monoclonal antibody targeting the costimulatory receptor OX40 (CD134). Intravenous ivuxolimab was administered to patients every 2 weeks at six dose levels: 0.01, 0.1, 0.3, 1.5, 3 and 10 mg/kg. Of the approximately 50 patients in dose escalation, 19 had hepatocellular carcinoma, some 15 had melanoma, 9 had renal cell carcinoma and 9 had head and neck cancer. In the dose-escalation cohort, 70% to 90% of patients were male, and the mean age was 60 years with a range of roughly 20 to 85. Patients were allowed to have had prior anti-PD-1, anti-PD-L1 or anti-CTLA-4 therapy, and approximately 43% of the dose-escalation patients had previously received checkpoint inhibitors. Three dose-escalation patients achieved partial responses, one with hepatocellular carcinoma and two with cutaneous melanoma. The purpose of peripheral TCRbeta sequencing was to test whether ivuxolimab changed TCR sequence diversity and led to clonal T-cell expansion. The paper reports the monotherapy dose-escalation portion (N ≈ 52 patients) of the phase I ivuxolimab trial.

Genomic DNA was isolated from the sorted cells so that the TCRbeta CDR3 region could be sequenced. The immunoSEQ Assay was used for sequencing of TCRbeta CDR3 regions. In TCRdb, the immuneACCESS table is reduced to in-frame sequences with V and J assigned. These tables do not hold every clone; where another copy was compared, an unresolved V gene accounts for under half, and the others remain unexplained. The sample contains around 51,000 clones, 87% of them found a single time. The top ten clones comprise 10% of the sample. General findings and caveats noted by the study authors: At doses from 0.1 to 3.0 mg/kg, clonal expansion was seen in both CD4+ and CD8+ blood T cells between baseline and week 6. Low levels of normalized T-cell clonal expansion were also seen in some nonresponding patients. After ivuxolimab, more expanded clones were found on average in CD8+ T cells than in CD4+ T cells. Which antigens the clonally expanded peripheral T cells were specific for was not determined. In the 0.1-3.0 mg/kg groups, partial responders were among the patients with the lowest normalized peripheral clonal expansion, particularly in CD8+ T cells.

The trial excluded patients who had a history of autoimmune disease or who were on systemic immunosuppression. Peripheral blood for TCR sequencing was collected from all dose cohorts at baseline, on cycle 4 day 1, and on cycle 7 day 1. The samples were taken from a phase I, first-in-human, multicenter, open-label dose-escalation trial of ivuxolimab. Adults with locally advanced or metastatic melanoma, renal cell, hepatocellular, or head and neck squamous cell carcinoma were enrolled in the trial. Before TCR sequencing, CD4+ and CD8+ T cells were separately sorted from peripheral blood. Deletion took 5 bases off V and 3 bases off J, with a span of 17 bases between the germline ends. CDR1 and CDR2 are read off the germline V gene (reference sequence) as LNHDA and SQIVND. The CDR3 covers 15 residues, taking in both the cysteine and the phenylalanine. Here the CDR3 DNA is all that survives: 45 bases in frame from base 1.

The V and J genes are TRBV19 and TRBJ2-7, with the D gene too uncertain to name. The clonotype was recovered from an adult with an advanced solid tumor such as melanoma, head and neck, liver or kidney cancer. Specimen: CD4+ or CD8+ T cells sorted from blood, collected in a trial of the OX40 agonist ivuxolimab. The DNA reads TGTGCCAGTAGTCCCTCGCACCGTCCAGACTACGAGCAGTACTTC. The resulting protein is CASSPSHRPDYEQYF.